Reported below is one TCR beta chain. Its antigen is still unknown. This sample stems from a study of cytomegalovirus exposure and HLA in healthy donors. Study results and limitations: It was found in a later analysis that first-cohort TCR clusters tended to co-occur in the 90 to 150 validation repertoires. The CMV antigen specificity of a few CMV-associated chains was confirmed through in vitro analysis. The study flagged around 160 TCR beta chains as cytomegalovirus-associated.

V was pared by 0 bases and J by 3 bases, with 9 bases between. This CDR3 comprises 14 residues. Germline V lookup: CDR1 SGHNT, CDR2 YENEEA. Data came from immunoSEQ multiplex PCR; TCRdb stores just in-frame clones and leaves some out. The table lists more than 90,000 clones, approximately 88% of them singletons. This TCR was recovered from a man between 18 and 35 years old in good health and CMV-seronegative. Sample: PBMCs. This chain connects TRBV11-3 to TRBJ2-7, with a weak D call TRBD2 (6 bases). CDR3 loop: CASSLEGTRYEQYF. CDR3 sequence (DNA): TGTGCCAGCAGCTTAGAAGGGACTCGCTACGAGCAGTACTTC.